The T cell receptor (beta chain) described here comes from a study of regulatory T cells in long-lasting Graves disease. A remark on this clonotype: Its antigen is as yet unknown.

Stated time point: newly diagnosed GD, antithyroid drugs for less than 3 months. The authors made the TCR library using RNA they extracted from PBMCs. CDR3 length: 14 residues. Germline assignment: CDR1 SEHNR and CDR2 FQNEAQ (reference sequence). V lost 2 bases to trimming and J lost 4 bases, with 8 bases between them. Findings of the study overall: With persistent disease, TRBV28, TRBJ1-2 and TRBJ2-5 were the favored segments.

Library construction for TCR beta used iRepertoire HTBI primers and Arm-PCR of CDR3 regions. Per the original methods: Taken together, the samples had 50 to 70 TRBV and 13 to 15 TRBJ segments identified. TCRdb reprocessed the multiplex PCR reads with MiXCR, giving one entry per CDR3 protein. TCRdb's processing, not the study's, gives the V and J calls here. The profile shows hundreds of thousands of distinct CDR3 sequences, around 12% of them singletons. These data also featured in a second study, about T cells in Graves' hyperthyroidism and ophthalmopathy. That report notes: Initially, a first-round RT-PCR of the TCR CDR3 employed the HTBI primer set.

The receptor was derived from a woman aged 30 to 39 with Graves disease. The sequencing used peripheral blood mononuclear cells (PBMCs), collected at new diagnosis, from a patient treated with antithyroid drugs. The chain links TRBV7-9 to TRBJ1-4; the D is unclear. The CDR3 here is CASSLLSSNEKLFF. The CDR3 region has the DNA TGTGCCAGCAGCTTATTGAGTAGTAATGAAAAACTGTTTTTT.